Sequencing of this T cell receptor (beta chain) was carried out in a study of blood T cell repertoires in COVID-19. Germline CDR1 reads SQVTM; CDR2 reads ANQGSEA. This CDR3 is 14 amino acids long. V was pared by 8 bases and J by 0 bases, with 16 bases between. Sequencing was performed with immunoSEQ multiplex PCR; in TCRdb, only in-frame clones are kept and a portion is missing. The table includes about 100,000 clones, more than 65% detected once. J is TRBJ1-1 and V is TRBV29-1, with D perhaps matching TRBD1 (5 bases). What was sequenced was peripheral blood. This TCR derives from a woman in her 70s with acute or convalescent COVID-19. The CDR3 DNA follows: TGCAGCACCTCGAATGGGGGGTTGAACACTGAAGCTTTCTTT. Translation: CSTSNGGLNTEAFF.